This TCR beta chain stems from a study of CD8 T cells in Susac syndrome. Sequencing of TCR beta was carried out in blood CD8+ and CD4+ T cells. An amount of RNA that ranged from roughly 0.5 to 1 ug was reverse transcribed with random hexamers. It was immunoSEQ multiplex PCR that amplified TCR beta CDR3 across 54 Vbeta and 13 Jbeta. TCRdb re-called the immunoSEQ multiplex PCR reads through MiXCR, storing one row per CDR3 protein. The sample lists some 300,000 distinct CDR3 sequences, more than 75% occurring once. V lost 4 bases to trimming and J lost 5 bases; unmatched junction nucleotides: 6. The CDR3 covers 14 residues. Germline loops: CDR1 LGHNA, CDR2 YNFKEQ.

Sequencing was performed on CD8+ T cells from PBMCs. This TCR was recovered from a human donor with multiple sclerosis. This rearrangement joins TRBV4-2 to TRBJ2-7; 9 bases map to TRBD1. The CDR3 DNA reads TGTGCCAGCAGCCCCGGACAGGGGCCGAACGAGCAGTACTTC. This translates into CASSPGQGPNEQYF.